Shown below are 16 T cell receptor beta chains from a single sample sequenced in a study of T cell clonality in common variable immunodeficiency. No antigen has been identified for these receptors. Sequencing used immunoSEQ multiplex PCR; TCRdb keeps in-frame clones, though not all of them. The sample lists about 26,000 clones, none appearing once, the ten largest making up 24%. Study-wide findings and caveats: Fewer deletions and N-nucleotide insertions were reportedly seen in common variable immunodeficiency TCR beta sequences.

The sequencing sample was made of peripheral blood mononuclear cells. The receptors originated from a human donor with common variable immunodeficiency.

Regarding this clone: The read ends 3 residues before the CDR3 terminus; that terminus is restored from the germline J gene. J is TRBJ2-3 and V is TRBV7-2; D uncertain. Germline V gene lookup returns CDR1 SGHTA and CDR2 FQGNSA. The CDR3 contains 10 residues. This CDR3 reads CASSLVSQYF. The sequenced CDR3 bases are TGTGCCAGCAGCTTAGTCTCG.

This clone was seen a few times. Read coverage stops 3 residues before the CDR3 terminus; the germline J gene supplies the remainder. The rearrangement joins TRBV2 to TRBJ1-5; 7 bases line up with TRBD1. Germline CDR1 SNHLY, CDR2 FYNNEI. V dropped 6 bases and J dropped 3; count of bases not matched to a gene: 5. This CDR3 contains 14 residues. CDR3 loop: CASRMTGNNQPQHF. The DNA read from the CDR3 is TGTGCCAGCAGGATGACAGGGAACAATCAGCCC.

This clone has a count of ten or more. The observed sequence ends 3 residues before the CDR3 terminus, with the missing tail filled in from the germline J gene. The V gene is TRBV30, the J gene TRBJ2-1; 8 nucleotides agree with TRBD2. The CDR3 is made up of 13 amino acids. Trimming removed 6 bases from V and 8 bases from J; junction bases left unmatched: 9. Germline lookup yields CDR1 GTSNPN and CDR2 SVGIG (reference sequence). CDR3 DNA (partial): TGTGCCTGCCTCGGGGGGGCGAACGATGAG. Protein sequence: CACLGGANDE. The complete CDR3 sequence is CACLGGANDEQFF.

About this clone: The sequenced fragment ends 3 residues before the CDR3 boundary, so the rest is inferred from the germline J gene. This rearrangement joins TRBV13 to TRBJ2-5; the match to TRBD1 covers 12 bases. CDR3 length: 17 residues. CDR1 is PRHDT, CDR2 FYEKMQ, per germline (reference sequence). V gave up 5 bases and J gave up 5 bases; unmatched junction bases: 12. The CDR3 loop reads CASSETGTGGARETQYF. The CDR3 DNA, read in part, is TGTGCCAGCAGCGAAACCGGGACAGGGGGCGCCCGGGAGACC. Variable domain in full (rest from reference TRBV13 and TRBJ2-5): AAGVIQSPRHLIKEKRETATLKCYPIPRHDTVYWYQQGPGQDPQFLISFYEKMQSDKGSIPDRFSAQQFSDYHSELNMSSLELGDSALYFCASSETGTGGARETQYFGPGTRLLVL.

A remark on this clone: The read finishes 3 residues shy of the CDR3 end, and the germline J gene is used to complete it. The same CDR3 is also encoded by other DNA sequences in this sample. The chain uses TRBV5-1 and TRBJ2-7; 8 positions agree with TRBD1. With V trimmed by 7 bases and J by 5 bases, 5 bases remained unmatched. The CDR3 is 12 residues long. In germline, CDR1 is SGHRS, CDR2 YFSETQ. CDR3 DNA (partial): TGCGCCAGCCAGGGGGCCTCGAACGAG. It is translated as CASQGASNE. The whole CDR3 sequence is CASQGASNEQYF. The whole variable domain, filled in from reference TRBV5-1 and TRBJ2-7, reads KAGVTQTPRYLIKTRGQQVTLSCSPISGHRSVSWYQQTPGQGLQFLFEYFSETQRNKGNFPGRFSGRQFSNSRSEMNVSTLELGDSALYLCASQGASNEQYFGPGTRLTVT.

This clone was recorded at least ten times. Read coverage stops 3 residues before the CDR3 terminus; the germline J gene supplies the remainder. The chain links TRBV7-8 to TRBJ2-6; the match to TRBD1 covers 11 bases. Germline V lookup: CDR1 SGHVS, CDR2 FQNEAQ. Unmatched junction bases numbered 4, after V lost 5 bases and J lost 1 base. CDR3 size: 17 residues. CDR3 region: CASSQGQGGSGANVLTF. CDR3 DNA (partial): TGTGCCAGCAGCCAGGGACAGGGGGGATCTGGGGCCAACGTC.

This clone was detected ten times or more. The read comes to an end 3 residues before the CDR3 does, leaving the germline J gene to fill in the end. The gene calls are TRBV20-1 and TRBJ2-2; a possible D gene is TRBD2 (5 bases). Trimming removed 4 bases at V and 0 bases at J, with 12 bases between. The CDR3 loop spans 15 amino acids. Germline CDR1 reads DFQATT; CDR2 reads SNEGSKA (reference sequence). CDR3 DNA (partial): TGCAGTGCTATAGGCAGCGGTTCGAACACCGGGGAG. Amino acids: CSAIGSGSNTGE. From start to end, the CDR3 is CSAIGSGSNTGELFF.

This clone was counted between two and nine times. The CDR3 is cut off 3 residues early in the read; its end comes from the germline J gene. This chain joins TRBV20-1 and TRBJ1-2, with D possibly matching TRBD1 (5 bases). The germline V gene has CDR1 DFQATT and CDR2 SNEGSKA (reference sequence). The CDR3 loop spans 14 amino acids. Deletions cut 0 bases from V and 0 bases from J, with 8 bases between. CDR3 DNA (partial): TGCAGTGCTAGAGAGGACAAGCCTAACTATGGC. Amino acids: CSAREDKPNYG. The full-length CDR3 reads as CSAREDKPNYGYTF.

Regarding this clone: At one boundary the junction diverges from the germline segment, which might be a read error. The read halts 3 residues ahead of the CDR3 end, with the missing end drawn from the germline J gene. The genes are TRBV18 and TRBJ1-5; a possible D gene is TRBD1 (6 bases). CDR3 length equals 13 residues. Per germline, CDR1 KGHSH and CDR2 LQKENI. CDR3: CATTDSGKQPQHF. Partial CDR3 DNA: TGTGCCACCACGGACAGCGGCAAGCAGCCC.

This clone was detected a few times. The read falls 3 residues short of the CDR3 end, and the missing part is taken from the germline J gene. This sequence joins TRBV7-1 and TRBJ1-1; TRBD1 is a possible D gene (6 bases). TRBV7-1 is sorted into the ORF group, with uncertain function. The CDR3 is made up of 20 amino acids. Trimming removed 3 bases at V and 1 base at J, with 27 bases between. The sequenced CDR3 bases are TGTGCCAGCAGCTCTAGGGGGGGGGTCCAATCCTTCGGTGGGAACACTGAA. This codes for CASSSRGGVQSFGGNTE. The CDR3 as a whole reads CASSSRGGVQSFGGNTEAFF.

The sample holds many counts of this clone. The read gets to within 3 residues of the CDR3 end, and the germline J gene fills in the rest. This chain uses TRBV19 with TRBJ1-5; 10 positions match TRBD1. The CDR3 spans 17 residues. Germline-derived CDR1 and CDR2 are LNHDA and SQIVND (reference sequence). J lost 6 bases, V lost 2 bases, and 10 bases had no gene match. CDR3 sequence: CASSITFGQGGSQPQHF. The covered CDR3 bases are TGTGCCAGTAGTATAACATTCGGACAGGGGGGCTCTCAGCCC.

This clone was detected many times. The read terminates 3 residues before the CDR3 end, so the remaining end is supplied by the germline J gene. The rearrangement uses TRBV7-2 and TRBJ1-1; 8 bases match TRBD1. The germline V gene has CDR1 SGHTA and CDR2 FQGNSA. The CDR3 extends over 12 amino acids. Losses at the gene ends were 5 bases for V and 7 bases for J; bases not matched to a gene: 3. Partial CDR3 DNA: TGTGCCAGCAGCGCGACAGGGGTTGAA. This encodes CASSATGVE. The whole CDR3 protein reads CASSATGVEAFF. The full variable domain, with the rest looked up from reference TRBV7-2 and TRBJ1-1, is GAGVSQSPSNKVTEKGKDVELRCDPISGHTALYWYRQSLGQGLEFLIYFQGNSAPDKSGLPSDRFSAERTGGSVSTLTIQRTQQEDSAVYLCASSATGVEAFFGQGTRLTVV.

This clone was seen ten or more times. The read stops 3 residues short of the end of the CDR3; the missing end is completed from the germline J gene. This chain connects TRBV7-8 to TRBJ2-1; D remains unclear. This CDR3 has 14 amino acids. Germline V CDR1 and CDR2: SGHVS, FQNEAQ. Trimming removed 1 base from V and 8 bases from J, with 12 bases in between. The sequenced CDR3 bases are TGTGCCAGCAGCTTAGACTTTTTTAGCTATGAG. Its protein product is CASSLDFFSYE. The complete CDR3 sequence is CASSLDFFSYEQFF.

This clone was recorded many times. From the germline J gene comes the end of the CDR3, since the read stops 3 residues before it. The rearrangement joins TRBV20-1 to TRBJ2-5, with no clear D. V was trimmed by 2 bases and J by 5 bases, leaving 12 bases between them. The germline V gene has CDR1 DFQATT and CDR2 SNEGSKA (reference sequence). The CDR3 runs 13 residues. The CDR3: CSARSKQRETQYF. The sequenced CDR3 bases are TGCAGTGCTAGAAGCAAACAGAGGGAGACC.

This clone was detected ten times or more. The CDR3 spells CASSPAGGAEQYF. The part of the CDR3 DNA that was read is TGTGCCAGCTCACCGGCAGGGGGCGCCGAG. This chain connects TRBV18 to TRBJ2-7; 8 nucleotides line up with TRBD1. The read terminates 3 residues ahead of where the CDR3 ends, so the germline J gene completes it. In germline, CDR1 is KGHSH, CDR2 LQKENI. Germline trimming cut 3 bases from V and 6 bases from J; bases unmatched to any gene: 4. The CDR3 spans 13 residues. The variable domain in full, completed from reference TRBV18 and TRBJ2-7, reads NAGVMQNPRHLVRRRGQEARLRCSPMKGHSHVYWYRQLPEEGLKFMVYLQKENIIDESGMPKERFSAEFPKEGPSILRIQQVVRGDSAAYFCASSPAGGAEQYFGPGTRLTVT.

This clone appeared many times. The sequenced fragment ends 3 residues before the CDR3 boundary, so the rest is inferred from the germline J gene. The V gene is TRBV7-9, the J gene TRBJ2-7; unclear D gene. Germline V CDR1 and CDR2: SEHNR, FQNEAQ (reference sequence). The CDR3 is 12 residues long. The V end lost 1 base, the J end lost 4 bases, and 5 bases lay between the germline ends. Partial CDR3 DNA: TGTGCCAGCAGCTTAGAACAGTACGAG. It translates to CASSLEQYE. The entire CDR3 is CASSLEQYEQYF.